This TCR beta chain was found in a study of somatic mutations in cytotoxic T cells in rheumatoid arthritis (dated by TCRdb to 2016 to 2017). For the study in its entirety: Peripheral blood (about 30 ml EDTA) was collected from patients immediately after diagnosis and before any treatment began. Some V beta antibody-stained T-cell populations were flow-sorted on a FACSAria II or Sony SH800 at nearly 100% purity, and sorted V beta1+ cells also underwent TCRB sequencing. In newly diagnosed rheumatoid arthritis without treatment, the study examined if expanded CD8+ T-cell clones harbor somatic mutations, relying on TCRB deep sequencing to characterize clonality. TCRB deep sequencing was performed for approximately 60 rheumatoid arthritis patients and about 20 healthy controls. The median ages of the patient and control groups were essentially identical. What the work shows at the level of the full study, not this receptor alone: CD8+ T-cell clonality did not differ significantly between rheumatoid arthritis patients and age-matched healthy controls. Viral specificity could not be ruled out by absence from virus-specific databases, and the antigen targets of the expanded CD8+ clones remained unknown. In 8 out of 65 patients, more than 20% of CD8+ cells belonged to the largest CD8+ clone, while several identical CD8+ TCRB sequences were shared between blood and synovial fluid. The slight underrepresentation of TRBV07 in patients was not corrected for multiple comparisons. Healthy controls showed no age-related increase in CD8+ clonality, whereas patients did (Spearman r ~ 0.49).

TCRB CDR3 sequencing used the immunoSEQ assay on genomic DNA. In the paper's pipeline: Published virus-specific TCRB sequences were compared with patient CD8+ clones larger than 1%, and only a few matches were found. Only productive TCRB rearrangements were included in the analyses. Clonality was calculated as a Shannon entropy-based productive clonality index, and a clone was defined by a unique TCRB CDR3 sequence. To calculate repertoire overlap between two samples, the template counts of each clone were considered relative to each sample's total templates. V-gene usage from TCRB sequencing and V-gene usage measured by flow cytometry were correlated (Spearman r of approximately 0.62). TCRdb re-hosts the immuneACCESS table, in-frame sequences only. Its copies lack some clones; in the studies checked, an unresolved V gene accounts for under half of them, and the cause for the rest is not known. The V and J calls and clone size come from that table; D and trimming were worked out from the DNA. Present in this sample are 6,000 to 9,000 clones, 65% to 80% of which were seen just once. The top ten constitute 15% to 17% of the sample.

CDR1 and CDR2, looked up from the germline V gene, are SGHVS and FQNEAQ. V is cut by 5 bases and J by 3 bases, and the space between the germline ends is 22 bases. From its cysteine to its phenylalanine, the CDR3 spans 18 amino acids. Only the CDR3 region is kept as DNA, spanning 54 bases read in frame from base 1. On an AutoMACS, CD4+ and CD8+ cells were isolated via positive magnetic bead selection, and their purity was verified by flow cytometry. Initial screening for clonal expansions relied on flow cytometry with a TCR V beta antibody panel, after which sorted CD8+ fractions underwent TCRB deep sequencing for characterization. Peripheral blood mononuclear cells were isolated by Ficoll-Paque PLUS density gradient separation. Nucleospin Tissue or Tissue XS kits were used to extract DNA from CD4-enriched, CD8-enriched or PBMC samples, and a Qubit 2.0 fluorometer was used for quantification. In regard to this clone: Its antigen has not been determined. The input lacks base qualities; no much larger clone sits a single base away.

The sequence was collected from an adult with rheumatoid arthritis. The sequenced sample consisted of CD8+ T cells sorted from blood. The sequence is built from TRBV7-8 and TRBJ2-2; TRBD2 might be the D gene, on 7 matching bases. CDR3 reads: CASSPLGGSGVHTGELFF. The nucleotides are TGTGCCAGCAGCCCTCTAGGGGGGAGCGGGGTCCACACCGGGGAGCTGTTTTTT.